The 32 T cell receptor beta chains reported below all come from one sample, sequenced in a study of cytotoxic CD8 clonotypes in ibrutinib-treated CLL. Only in-frame clones appear in the TCRdb table, and some are missing; sequencing was by immunoSEQ multiplex PCR. The repertoire has about 68,000 clones, about nine tenths of them found once; the top ten carry 3.1%. This specimen consisted of PBMCs, obtained after 12 months of ibrutinib treatment. The source is a human donor with chronic lymphocytic leukemia.

The V gene is TRBV2, the J gene TRBJ2-3, with D uncertain. Trimming took 4 bases from V and 2 from J, leaving 16 bases between them. The CDR3 is 16 residues long. The germline V gene has CDR1 SNHLY and CDR2 FYNNEI. CDR3 in DNA: TGTGCCAGCAGTGGGGGTACGGGTACATTCACAGATACGCAGTATTTT. Its translation is CASSGGTGTFTDTQYF.

This clone showed up just once. The chain is built from TRBV7-2 and TRBJ1-2; TRBD1 matches 12 bases. CDR1 SGHTA and CDR2 FQGNSA come from the germline V gene. With 6 bases clipped from V and 8 bases from J, the junction kept 13 bases outside the gene matches. This CDR3 is 16 amino acids long. Here the CDR3 DNA reads TGTGCCAGCAGGCCGCAAAAGGGACAGGGGGCTTGGGGCTACACCTTC. Its translation: CASRPQKGQGAWGYTF.

The rearrangement joins TRBV5-1 to TRBJ2-7, with 7 bases identical to TRBD1. Germline assignment: CDR1 SGHRS and CDR2 YFSETQ. Germline trimming cut 3 bases from V and 1 base from J; bases unmatched to any gene: 4. The CDR3 sequence is 14 residues long. CDR3 sequence reads: CASSWGQSSYEQYF. Here the CDR3 DNA reads TGCGCCAGCAGCTGGGGACAGTCGTCCTACGAGCAGTACTTC.

The count of this clone is one. V is TRBV12-5 and J is TRBJ1-3; 7 nucleotides match TRBD1. Germline loops: CDR1 LGHNT, CDR2 FRNRAP. V lost 0 bases and J lost 4; bases outside the gene matches: 12. CDR3 size: 18 residues. In nucleotides, the CDR3 is TGTGCTAGTGGTTTGGTACGCTTAGGACAGGCTGAAGGAAACACCATATATTTT. Amino acids: CASGLVRLGQAEGNTIYF.

J is TRBJ1-1 and V is TRBV10-3; weak D call: TRBD1 (6 bases). The length of the CDR3 is 17 residues. Looked up from germline, CDR1 is ENHRY and CDR2 is SYGVKD. Trimming shortened V by 0 bases and J by 0 bases, and 14 bases separated the two germline ends. The DNA for the CDR3 is TGTGCCATCAGTGAGTCAAGAACAGGGATAATGAACACTGAAGCTTTCTTT. Protein sequence: CAISESRTGIMNTEAFF.

The chain is built from TRBV2 and TRBJ2-7; D possibly corresponds to TRBD1 (5 bases). CDR3 length: 12 amino acids. V was cut by 8 bases and J by 10 bases, with 18 bases left in between. Germline CDR1 SNHLY, CDR2 FYNNEI. The DNA of the CDR3 is TGTGCCAGCTCGCCAGGGTCAACCAGTCAGTACTTC. Its protein is CASSPGSTSQYF.

This chain connects TRBV29-1 to TRBJ2-7; D is unresolved. CDR1 and CDR2 (germline): SQVTM, ANQGSEA. The CDR3 has 17 residues. V lost 5 bases, J lost 0 bases, and 23 bases lay in between. The CDR3 is CSVRFVVGRRNSYEQYF. DNA for the CDR3: TGCAGCGTTAGATTTGTCGTTGGACGGCGGAACTCCTACGAGCAGTACTTC.

The chain is built from TRBV6-4 and TRBJ2-1; TRBD2 aligns across 7 bases. With V trimmed by 3 bases and J by 2 bases, 7 bases remained unmatched. The CDR3 loop spans 16 amino acids. The V gene's germline CDR1 is MRHNA and CDR2 SNTAGT. The CDR3: CASSEGRGRAYNEQFF. The CDR3 DNA sequence: TGTGCCAGCAGTGAGGGGAGAGGGAGGGCCTACAATGAGCAGTTCTTC.

This clone has only one observation. The V call is TRBV5-1, the J call TRBJ1-2, with 8 bases matching TRBD1. The V and J ends lost 4 bases and 1 base, in that order; junction bases with no gene match: 9. The germline CDR1 and CDR2 sequences are SGHRS and YFSETQ. CDR3 length: 16 amino acids. This CDR3 reads CASSPWTGRNNYGYTF. In DNA, the CDR3 is TGCGCCAGCAGCCCGTGGACAGGGCGGAATAACTATGGCTACACCTTC.

The chain uses TRBV2 and TRBJ2-1; 14 nucleotides match TRBD2. The CDR3 consists of 16 residues. V trimming: 4 bases; J trimming: 9 bases; junction bases outside the gene matches: 8. Germline V gene data show CDR1 as SNHLY and CDR2 as FYNNEI. CDR3 DNA sequence: TGTGCCAGCAGTGGAGGGACTAGCGGGAGAATTTTTGAGCAGTTCTTC. Protein sequence: CASSGGTSGRIFEQFF.

The V gene is TRBV28, the J gene TRBJ1-2; the D is unclear. This CDR3 contains 11 residues. Germline lookup yields CDR1 MDHEN and CDR2 SYDVKM. V dropped 10 bases and J dropped 5 bases, with 11 bases sitting between them. As DNA, the CDR3 is TGTGCCATCCCCCAGGTTTATGGCTACACCTTC. Translated, it gives CAIPQVYGYTF.

CDR3 coding DNA: TGTGCCAGCAGCTTTTTGGGGTTGAACACTGAAGCTTTCTTT. As protein: CASSFLGLNTEAFF. The J gene is TRBJ1-1, the V gene TRBV13; D is ambiguous. CDR1 and CDR2 (germline): PRHDT, FYEKMQ (reference sequence). The CDR3 contains 14 residues. V lost 3 bases to trimming and J lost 0 bases, with 8 bases between them.

This clone showed up just a few times. DNA for the CDR3: TGTGCCAGTAGGGAATTACTAGGCTCTGGAAACACCATATATTTT. Translated, it gives CASRELLGSGNTIYF. This chain joins TRBV19 and TRBJ1-3; D gene uncertain. CDR1 LNHDA and CDR2 SQIVND come from the germline V gene (reference sequence). CDR3 length: 15 amino acids. The V end lost 6 bases, the J end lost 0 bases, and 12 bases lay between the germline ends.

The CDR3 region has the DNA TGTGCCAGCAGCTTTAGTCGCGGATTGAATTACGAGCAGTACTTC. Translating it yields CASSFSRGLNYEQYF. The genes are TRBV7-9 and TRBJ2-7; unclear D gene. The V gene lost 3 bases and the J gene lost 4 bases, with 16 bases spanning the gap. This CDR3 spans 15 amino acids. CDR1 is SEHNR, CDR2 FQNEAQ, per germline (reference sequence).

The CDR3 sequence: CASSRDARGTDTQYF. CDR3 DNA: TGTGCCAGCAGTCGAGACGCACGGGGCACAGATACGCAGTATTTT. The V gene is TRBV7-2, the J gene TRBJ2-3, with D uncertain. CDR1 is SGHTA, CDR2 FQGNSA, per germline. CDR3 length: 15 residues. V gave up 6 bases and J gave up 1 base, with 14 bases separating them.

The chain is built from TRBV5-1 and TRBJ2-1; D not certain. Trimming took off 5 bases at V and 0 bases at J, with 12 bases between the two ends. The CDR3 sequence is 15 residues long. The V gene's germline CDR1 is SGHRS and CDR2 YFSETQ. CDR3 coding DNA: TGCGCCAGCAGAAAGACAAGAAACTCCTACAATGAGCAGTTCTTC. Protein product: CASRKTRNSYNEQFF.

The chain links TRBV4-2 to TRBJ1-2; D remains ambiguous. There are 13 residues in the CDR3. V was trimmed by 0 bases and J by 2 bases, leaving 4 bases between them. Germline CDR1 is LGHNA and CDR2 is YNFKEQ. As DNA, the CDR3 is TGTGCCAGCAGCCAAGACAGGAACTATGGCTACACCTTC. It codes for CASSQDRNYGYTF.

This clone has more than one count but fewer than ten. V is TRBV6-1 and J is TRBJ1-3, with unresolved D. Germline V CDR1 and CDR2: MNHNS, SASEGT. The length of the CDR3 is 14 residues. The V end was cut by 4 bases, the J end by 2 bases, with 9 bases between. CDR3 coding DNA: TGTGCCAGCAGTGTCCACGGGGCTGGAAACACCATATATTTT. It yields the protein CASSVHGAGNTIYF.

V and J are TRBV7-3 and TRBJ2-5; D is unclear. CDR3 length: 15 amino acids. Germline assignment: CDR1 SGHTA and CDR2 FQGTGA. Trimming removed 1 base at V and 1 base at J, with 10 bases between. CDR3 DNA sequence: TGTGCCAGCAGCTTAATGAAGGGTCCCCAAGAGACCCAGTACTTC. Its translation: CASSLMKGPQETQYF.

The chain recombines TRBV4-3 with TRBJ2-2; D possibly corresponds to TRBD2 (5 bases). The V end lost 0 bases, the J end lost 1 base, and 9 bases lay between the germline ends. Looked up from germline, CDR1 is LGHNA and CDR2 is YSLEER. This CDR3 comprises 16 residues. This CDR3 is CASSQDSEVNTGELFF. The DNA for the CDR3 is TGCGCCAGCAGCCAAGATAGCGAGGTGAACACCGGGGAGCTGTTTTTT.

V gene TRBV6-5 combines with J gene TRBJ2-3; D possibly corresponds to TRBD2 (6 bases). The CDR3 has 15 residues. The germline gives CDR1 MNHEY, CDR2 SVGAGI. Between the trimmed V and J ends, which lost 0 bases and 6 bases, there was a span of 13 bases. CDR3 DNA: TGTGCCAGCAGTTACTCGGTCGGGAGCGCGGATACGCAGTATTTT. It translates to CASSYSVGSADTQYF.

This chain connects TRBV11-2 to TRBJ2-5, with D perhaps given as TRBD1 or TRBD2 (5 bases each). This CDR3 is 13 amino acids long. Germline CDR1 and CDR2: SGHAT and FQNNGV. The V and J ends lost 5 bases and 0 bases respectively, with 7 bases between them. CDR3 amino acids: CASSQGHQETQYF. The CDR3 DNA reads TGTGCCAGCAGCCAGGGACACCAAGAGACCCAGTACTTC.

The chain links TRBV6-4 to TRBJ2-1, with 8 bases aligning to TRBD2. Germline loops: CDR1 MRHNA, CDR2 SNTAGT. The CDR3 runs 17 residues. The V gene end was trimmed by 2 bases and the J gene end by 0 bases; junction bases not matched to a gene: 6. CDR3 coding DNA: TGTGCCAGCAGTGACAGGTTCAGCGGGAGCTCCTACAATGAGCAGTTCTTC. This codes for CASSDRFSGSSYNEQFF.

The V call is TRBV27, the J call TRBJ2-5; D not resolved. The CDR3 extends over 13 amino acids. The germline gives CDR1 MNHEY, CDR2 SMNVEV (reference sequence). The V and J ends lost 8 bases and 5 bases respectively, with 15 bases between them. CDR3 nucleotide sequence: TGTGCCAGCCGTTCCCCCGAGTGGGAGACCCAGTACTTC. Amino acid sequence: CASRSPEWETQYF.

This chain joins TRBV29-1 and TRBJ2-3; D ambiguous. With 5 bases removed from V and 4 bases from J, the gap between germline ends came to 13 bases. Germline-derived CDR1 and CDR2 are SQVTM and ANQGSEA. The CDR3 consists of 13 residues. The CDR3 spells CSVPGPLADTQYF. In DNA form, the CDR3 reads TGCAGCGTTCCAGGCCCCTTAGCAGATACGCAGTATTTT.

The gene calls are TRBV5-1 and TRBJ1-1, with 10 nucleotides matching TRBD1. The CDR3 contains 15 residues. In germline, CDR1 is SGHRS, CDR2 YFSETQ. After removal of 0 bases from V and 4 bases from J, the junction contained 3 bases not matched to a gene. The CDR3 region has the DNA TGCGCCAGCAGCTTGGAAAGGACAGGGGGCACTGAAGCTTTCTTT. It encodes CASSLERTGGTEAFF.

This clone showed up just once. The chain has TRBV18 and TRBJ2-7; 8 bases line up with TRBD2. CDR3 length: 15 residues. Germline V gives CDR1 KGHSH, CDR2 LQKENI. V gave up 1 base and J gave up 0 bases; unmatched junction bases: 2. CDR3 amino acids: CASSPLSGSSYEQYF. CDR3 nucleotide sequence: TGTGCCAGCTCACCACTCAGCGGGAGCTCCTACGAGCAGTACTTC.

This clone was counted a few times. The chain links TRBV7-8 to TRBJ2-2, with 8 bases that match TRBD2. V was clipped by 3 bases and J by 1 base; unmatched bases: 4. There are 16 residues in the CDR3. The germline CDR1 and CDR2 sequences are SGHVS and FQNEAQ. The DNA for the CDR3 is TGTGCCAGCAGCTTGCAGGGACTAGGGAACACCGGGGAGCTGTTTTTT. The encoded protein is CASSLQGLGNTGELFF. The full variable domain, rest sourced from reference TRBV7-8 and TRBJ2-2, is GAGVSQSPRYKVAKRGQDVALRCDPISGHVSLFWYQQALGQGPEFLTYFQNEAQLDKSGLPSDRFFAERPEGSVSTLKIQRTQQEDSAVYLCASSLQGLGNTGELFFGEGSRLTVL.

The chain couples TRBV13 to TRBJ2-2, with TRBD2 as a possible D gene (6 bases). Trimming took off 5 bases at V and 5 bases at J, with 18 bases between the two ends. This CDR3 contains 16 residues. CDR1 PRHDT and CDR2 FYEKMQ come from the germline V gene (reference sequence). In DNA, the CDR3 is TGTGCCAGCAGCCCCGACAGATCTCGGGGGACCGGGGAGCTGTTTTTT. Its protein is CASSPDRSRGTGELFF. Together with reference TRBV13 and TRBJ2-2, the CDR3 gives the full variable domain: AAGVIQSPRHLIKEKRETATLKCYPIPRHDTVYWYQQGPGQDPQFLISFYEKMQSDKGSIPDRFSAQQFSDYHSELNMSSLELGDSALYFCASSPDRSRGTGELFFGEGSRLTVL.

DNA of the CDR3: TGTGCCAGCAGCTTGGTATGGGTGGAGAACACTGAAGCTTTCTTT. It specifies CASSLVWVENTEAFF. V usage is TRBV5-6 and J usage is TRBJ1-1, with D uncertain. Germline-derived CDR1 and CDR2 are SGHDT and YYEEEE. The CDR3 is 15 amino acids. V lost 0 bases to trimming and J lost 1 base, with 10 bases between them.

The rearrangement links TRBV4-3 to TRBJ2-7, with 8 bases matching TRBD2. The CDR3 has 15 amino acids. Looked up from germline, CDR1 is LGHNA and CDR2 is YSLEER. The trim removed 4 bases at V and 6 bases at J, leaving 11 bases unmatched. CDR3 bases: TGCGCCAGCAGCCCCTCACCGGGACTAGTAAGCGAGCAGTACTTC. The encoded protein is CASSPSPGLVSEQYF.

The J gene is TRBJ1-2, the V gene TRBV5-5; D not resolved. Germline V gene lookup returns CDR1 SGHKS and CDR2 YYEKEE (reference sequence). The V and J ends lost 4 bases and 1 base respectively, with 11 bases between them. The CDR3 length is 14 residues. The CDR3 DNA sequence: TGTGCCAGCAGCCCCGCCCCGAATAACTATGGCTACACCTTC. Protein: CASSPAPNNYGYTF.